Below are 21 T cell receptor beta chains sequenced from a single sample in a study of T cells after yellow fever vaccination. MiXCR, applied by TCRdb to the 5' RACE reads, yields one record per CDR3 protein. The sample shows 300,000 or so distinct CDR3 sequences, 8.5% to 10% of them seen only once. Sequenced here: CD4+ T cells sorted from PBMCs, sampled 5 days after the yellow fever booster vaccination. All receptors derive from a man aged 18 to 30 who received the YFV17D yellow fever vaccine.

This clonotype was detected only a few times. The chain is built from TRBV7-9 and TRBJ1-6; 7 bases are shared with TRBD1. Losses at the gene ends were 1 base for V and 9 bases for J; bases not matched to a gene: 9. Looked up from germline, CDR1 is SEHNR and CDR2 is FQNEAQ (reference sequence). The CDR3 is made up of 16 amino acids. CDR3 sequence (DNA): TGTGCCAGCAGCTTAGGGTCTGGGACAGAGAGTTCACCCCTCCACTTT. Translating it yields CASSLGSGTESSPLHF.

This clonotype was counted between two and nine times. The rearrangement uses TRBV29-1 and TRBJ1-4, with TRBD1 matching over 11 bases. Per germline, CDR1 SQVTM and CDR2 ANQGSEA. J lost 8 bases, V lost 0 bases, and 11 bases had no gene match. The CDR3 sequence is 17 residues long. CDR3 bases: TGCAGCGTTGAAGAGGACAGGGGGCTACGCTTTGGAGAAAAACTGTTTTTT. Translated: CSVEEDRGLRFGEKLFF.

In this sample, this clonotype turned up many times. The gene calls are TRBV27 and TRBJ2-3; D possibly corresponds to TRBD2 (6 bases). Germline V gene lookup returns CDR1 MNHEY and CDR2 SMNVEV (reference sequence). This CDR3 is built from 15 residues. V was cut by 6 bases and J by 3 bases, with 16 bases left in between. The CDR3 loop is CASSSRETLTDTQYF. The CDR3 region has the DNA TGTGCCAGCAGCAGCCGGGAGACGTTGACAGATACGCAGTATTTT.

The V gene is TRBV20-1, the J gene TRBJ2-5; perhaps TRBD1 as D (5 bases). The V end lost 6 bases, the J end lost 5 bases, and 13 bases lay between the germline ends. From germline, CDR1 is DFQATT and CDR2 SNEGSKA (reference sequence). CDR3 length: 12 amino acids. The CDR3 coding sequence is TGCAGTGCCAGCAGGGTTGGGGAGACCCAGTACTTC. Encoded protein: CSASRVGETQYF.

The J gene is TRBJ2-7, the V gene TRBV10-1; 9 positions agree with TRBD1. The J segment lost 9 bases and the V segment lost 2 bases, leaving 17 bases of the junction unmatched. This CDR3 is 17 amino acids long. Germline assignment: CDR1 WNHNN and CDR2 SYGVQD (reference sequence). The CDR3 is CASSEGTGRVSPDVQYF. In DNA form, the CDR3 reads TGCGCCAGCAGTGAGGGGACAGGGCGCGTCTCCCCGGACGTGCAGTACTTC.

This clonotype has at least ten counts. The V call is TRBV27, the J call TRBJ2-1, with 13 bases aligning to TRBD2. This CDR3 is built from 16 residues. CDR1 is MNHEY and CDR2 is SMNVEV in the germline V gene (reference sequence). With V trimmed by 6 bases and J by 6 bases, 8 bases remained unmatched. CDR3 DNA sequence: TGTGCCAGCAGAACTAGCGGGGGGGCTCCCCGCAATGAGCAGTTCTTC. Its protein product is CASRTSGGAPRNEQFF.

This clonotype was detected a few times. This sequence joins TRBV20-1 and TRBJ2-3, with 13 nucleotides matching TRBD2. The germline gives CDR1 DFQATT, CDR2 SNEGSKA (reference sequence). This CDR3 region has 16 residues. J lost 5 bases, V lost 4 bases, and 9 bases had no gene match. CDR3 in amino acids: CSATRTSGGAGDTQYF. The DNA of the CDR3 is TGCAGTGCTACGCGAACTAGCGGGGGGGCCGGAGATACGCAGTATTTT.

This clonotype came up a few times. This chain connects TRBV9 to TRBJ2-1; TRBD2 matches 8 bases. In germline, CDR1 is SGDLS, CDR2 YYNGEE. After removal of 0 bases from V and 9 bases from J, the junction contained 8 bases not matched to a gene. CDR3 length equals 15 residues. This chain's CDR3 is CASSVGGRAGVEQFF. The CDR3 DNA sequence: TGTGCCAGCAGCGTAGGGGGGAGAGCGGGGGTTGAGCAGTTCTTC.

This clonotype occurred a few times. This chain connects TRBV6-2 or TRBV6-3 to TRBJ2-4, with a tentative D call TRBD1 (6 bases). The CDR3 runs 17 residues. Trimming left V 7 bases short and J 1 base short, with 20 bases between. Per germline, CDR1 MNHEY and CDR2 SVGEGT. The CDR3 is CASTYSQGNQAKNIQYF. The CDR3 nucleotides are TGTGCCAGCACCTACAGTCAGGGGAATCAGGCCAAAAACATTCAGTACTTC.

In its sample, this clonotype was seen a few times. The chain carries TRBV5-4 and TRBJ1-2; no clear D gene. V shed 4 bases and J shed 4 bases, with 14 bases lying between them. The CDR3 extends over 14 amino acids. Germline CDR1 and CDR2: SGHNT and YYREEE (reference sequence). The chain's CDR3 is CASSPDSVIYGYTF. DNA of the CDR3: TGTGCCAGCAGCCCCGATTCCGTTATCTATGGCTACACCTTC.

CDR3 sequence reads: CASTNGGPNQPQHF. For the CDR3, the DNA is TGTGCCAGCACCAATGGAGGGCCCAATCAGCCCCAGCATTTT. The J gene is TRBJ1-5, the V gene TRBV6-2 or TRBV6-3; D is unresolved. The V end lost 7 bases, the J end lost 3 bases, and 13 bases lay between the germline ends. CDR3 length: 14 residues. CDR1 is MNHEY and CDR2 is SVGEGT in the germline V gene.

This chain links TRBV5-1 with TRBJ2-7; D is undetermined. Germline loops: CDR1 SGHRS, CDR2 YFSETQ. Trimming stripped 4 bases from V and 3 bases from J, with 20 bases between. The CDR3 loop spans 16 amino acids. CDR3 sequence (DNA): TGCGCCAGCAGCCAGCCGACCTCGGTGGCGTTCTACGAGCAGTACTTC. It yields the protein CASSQPTSVAFYEQYF.

This sequence joins TRBV12-3 or TRBV12-4 and TRBJ2-5; 10 bases agree with TRBD2. Trimming cost V 7 bases and J 13 bases; bases outside gene matches: 15. This CDR3 has 14 residues. The CDR3 DNA sequence: TGTGCCAGCACCCTCGGGGCTAGCGGGGGTTCTCCGTACTTC. Translation: CASTLGASGGSPYF.

This chain connects TRBV7-8 to TRBJ1-5, with 7 bases lining up with TRBD1. The CDR3 spans 14 residues. After removal of 8 bases from V and 2 bases from J, the junction contained 6 bases not matched to a gene. CDR1 and CDR2 (germline): SGHVS, FQNEAQ. This chain's CDR3 is CASEIGQGNQPQHF. DNA of the CDR3: TGTGCCAGCGAAATTGGACAGGGCAATCAGCCCCAGCATTTT.

The chain links TRBV11-2 to TRBJ1-1, with no clear D. This CDR3 is 13 amino acids long. Trimming left V 5 bases short and J 1 base short, with 8 bases between. Germline values: CDR1 SGHAT, CDR2 FQNNGV. CDR3 coding DNA: TGTGCCAGCAGCGCACATCAGAACACTGAAGCTTTCTTT. This encodes CASSAHQNTEAFF.

This rearrangement joins TRBV18 to TRBJ2-5; D ambiguous. V was shortened by 2 bases and J by 3 bases, with 19 bases between the two germline ends. The CDR3 sequence is 17 residues long. Germline CDR1 is KGHSH and CDR2 is LQKENI. The DNA for the CDR3 is TGTGCCAGCTCACCAAGGAGTGGCGTAGGGAAAAAAGAGACCCAGTACTTC. The encoded protein is CASSPRSGVGKKETQYF.

This clonotype has ten or more counts. V usage is TRBV5-4 and J usage is TRBJ2-7; D is perhaps TRBD1 (6 bases). The CDR3 spans 14 residues. Germline lookup yields CDR1 SGHNT and CDR2 YYREEE (reference sequence). Trimming pared 0 bases from V and 2 bases from J, leaving 9 bases between. The CDR3 loop is CASSLARDTYEQYV. The CDR3, as DNA: TGTGCCAGCAGCTTGGCCCGGGACACCTACGAGCAGTACGTC.

This clonotype occurred a few times. This chain uses TRBV5-1 with TRBJ2-3, with unresolved D. The CDR3 loop spans 13 amino acids. The V gene lost 1 base and the J gene lost 2 bases, with 5 bases spanning the gap. In germline, CDR1 is SGHRS, CDR2 YFSETQ. CDR3: CASSLIPTDTQYF. CDR3 nucleotides: TGCGCCAGCAGCTTGATCCCCACAGATACGCAGTATTTT.

This chain joins TRBV19 and TRBJ1-5; D ambiguous. The germline V and J ends were trimmed by 7 bases and 0 bases, with 10 bases remaining between them. Germline loops: CDR1 LNHDA, CDR2 SQIVND (reference sequence). CDR3 size: 14 residues. DNA of the CDR3: TGTGCCAGTATTAGTCTTTATAGCAATCAGCCCCAGCATTTT. Translating gives CASISLYSNQPQHF.

Only a few counts were recorded for this clonotype. This sequence joins TRBV7-2 and TRBJ1-1, with D maybe TRBD1 (6 bases). From germline, CDR1 is SGHTA and CDR2 FQGNSA. CDR3 size: 14 residues. V dropped 5 bases and J dropped 7 bases, with 17 bases sitting between them. CDR3 protein: CASSPGGGRDEAFF. CDR3 nucleotides: TGTGCCAGCAGCCCCGGGGGGGGCAGGGATGAAGCTTTCTTT.

This clonotype was counted between two and nine times. The chain combines TRBV20-1 with TRBJ2-1, with unresolved D. Trimming cost V 3 bases and J 7 bases, with 16 bases left between them. CDR3 length equals 14 residues. Germline values: CDR1 DFQATT, CDR2 SNEGSKA (reference sequence). Written as DNA, the CDR3 is TGCAGTGCTAGTCCGGGTCCAGTATTGAATGAGCAGTTCTTC. This codes for CSASPGPVLNEQFF.